This TCR beta chain was found in a study of beta chain features in type 1 diabetes. Study-wide findings and caveats: Reduced insertions and increased deletions marked VDJ junctions in type 1 diabetes patients. Naive, central memory and Treg TCRB repertoires seemed to resemble each other more closely in patients than they did in healthy donors. Within each of all four CD4+ subsets, Type 1 diabetes patients had TCRB CDR3s that were moderately but significantly shorter. Amplification by PCR could prefer shorter templates, with the same effect in patients and controls.

The germline V gene encodes CDR1 LGHNA and CDR2 YSLEER. V dropped 6 bases and J dropped 8; count of bases not matched to a gene: 4. CDR3 length equals 12 residues. There are many counts of this clone. What it binds is unknown. The investigators reverse transcribed all of the isolated RNA, so they sequenced expressed TCRB transcripts. TCRdb's copy holds only in-frame clones and misses some; the assay was immunoSEQ multiplex PCR. The repertoire has over 650,000 clones, roughly an eighth of them found once; the top ten carry 0.035% to 0.045%. The sample consisted of naive CD4+ T cells from blood. The chain carries TRBV4-3 and TRBJ2-1, with 7 bases matching TRBD1. The sequence was collected from a man between 18 and 29 years old with type 1 diabetes. The CDR3, as DNA: TGCGCCAGCAGTCAGACAGGGTATGAGCAGTTCTTC. Residues: CASSQTGYEQFF.